Below are 3 T cell receptor beta chains sequenced from a single sample in a study of cytomegalovirus exposure and HLA in healthy donors. Primers included in the PCR were 60 Vbeta and 13 Jbeta primers. Using immunoSEQ multiplex PCR, the repertoire was profiled, and TCRdb retains in-frame clones only, with some absent. The data contain 180,000 or so clones, 80% of them singletons. Sequenced: PBMCs. The receptors were gathered from a woman aged 25 to 45 in good health and CMV-seronegative.

This clone has more than one count but fewer than ten. This chain connects TRBV7-9 to TRBJ1-2; maybe TRBD1 (5 bases). The V end was cut by 6 bases, the J end by 0 bases, with 20 bases between. The germline V gene encodes CDR1 SEHNR and CDR2 FQNEAQ (reference sequence). The CDR3 sequence is 17 residues long. CDR3 region: CASRPGGEQLSNYGYTF. The CDR3 DNA follows: TGTGCCAGCAGGCCCGGGGGAGAGCAGCTGTCTAACTATGGCTACACCTTC.

The CDR3 DNA is TGCGCCAGCAGCTTCACCGGGACAGTGAACACTGAAGCTTTCTTT. This sequence encodes CASSFTGTVNTEAFF. This rearrangement joins TRBV5-1 to TRBJ1-1; 7 bases fit TRBD1. Trimming at V came to 2 bases and at J to 0 bases, leaving 4 bases not matched to a gene. CDR1 and CDR2 (germline): SGHRS, YFSETQ. The CDR3 runs 15 residues.

This clone appeared a single time. The chain has TRBV9 and TRBJ1-1, with unresolved D. The CDR3 sequence is 18 residues long. The germline V gene encodes CDR1 SGDLS and CDR2 YYNGEE. V lost 4 bases to trimming and J lost 1 base, with 23 bases between them. The CDR3 reads CASSPPEGLTFRNTEAFF. The CDR3 DNA reads as TGTGCCAGCAGCCCCCCAGAGGGCCTTACCTTCCGGAACACTGAAGCTTTCTTT.